This T cell receptor beta chain was captured by sequencing in a study of beta chain features in type 1 diabetes. Of the isolated RNA, all was reverse transcribed, and so the sequenced material was expressed TCRB transcripts. Some clones are missing from TCRdb's copy, which holds only in-frame ones; the method was immunoSEQ multiplex PCR. The data show more than 300,000 clones, 10% to 15% seen once. Findings of the study overall: At VDJ recombination sites, type 1 diabetes patients had fewer insertions and more deleted nucleotides. There was a moderate but significant shortening of TCRB CDR3s in all four CD4+ subsets of Type 1 diabetes patients. For patients and controls alike, PCR might favor shorter templates to the same degree.

About this clone itself: Its antigen is as yet unknown.

The receptor comes from a woman younger than 35 with type 1 diabetes. Sequencing was carried out using naive CD4+ T cells from blood.

CDR3 residues: CASSPAQGLTDTQYF. The DNA for the CDR3 is TGTGCCAGCTCACCCGCCCAGGGCCTCACAGATACGCAGTATTTT. V usage is TRBV18 and J usage is TRBJ2-3; D may be TRBD1 (5 bases). Germline CDR1 KGHSH, CDR2 LQKENI. V was shortened by 3 bases and J by 2 bases, with 12 bases between the two germline ends. The CDR3 length is 15 residues.